This T cell receptor beta chain was recovered during a study of PD-1 blockade in classical Hodgkin lymphoma. Autologous stem cell transplantation was followed by relapse in every patient, and brentuximab vedotin exposure varied. The repertoire was sequenced with immunoSEQ multiplex PCR; TCRdb's copy has only in-frame clones and lacks some. The data hold over 15,000 clones, with roughly 60% observed a single time. The sample holds one count of this clone. Germline lookup yields CDR1 SGDLS and CDR2 YYNGEE. The CDR3 contains 15 residues. V was shortened by 7 bases and J by 0 bases, with 14 bases between the two germline ends.

The V and J genes are TRBV9 and TRBJ2-1, with D possibly matching TRBD2 (6 bases). The TCR was taken from a human donor with classical Hodgkin lymphoma. The sequenced sample was peripheral blood mononuclear cells (PBMCs), obtained before the second cycle of nivolumab. CDR3 in amino acids: CASSRGSSSYNEQFF. The DNA of the CDR3 is TGTGCCAGCTCCCGGGGGTCCAGCTCCTACAATGAGCAGTTCTTC.